The rows below give T cell receptor beta chains drawn from one sample of a study of blood T cell repertoires in COVID-19. Measured with immunoSEQ multiplex PCR; TCRdb has only the in-frame clones, and not every one. The table includes 250,000 or so clones, 84% detected once. The sample consisted of peripheral blood. The receptors derive from a middle-aged woman who had recovered from COVID-19. The CDR3 runs from the conserved cysteine through the conserved F or W. A D gene is named only where the DNA matches it firmly. The size field is filled for only some rows; it gives once, few, many or a size class.

TRBV4-2	-	TRBJ1-5	-	TGTGCCAGCAGCCCTGTCGGGTATAGCAATCAGCCCCAGCATTTT	CASSPVGYSNQPQHF
TRBV5-1	TRBD1	TRBJ2-5	-	TGCGCCAGCACAAGGGACAGGGCGGTTTGGGAGACCCAGTACTTC	CASTRDRAVWETQYF
TRBV2	TRBD1	TRBJ1-1	once	TGTGCCAGCAGTGTCTCAGGACAGGGGAGCACTGAAGCTTTCTTT	CASSVSGQGSTEAFF
TRBV7-9	-	TRBJ2-1	-	TGTGCCAGCAGCTTGGGCTTGGGACACAGCTCCTACAATGAGCAGTTCTTC	CASSLGLGHSSYNEQFF
TRBV27	-	TRBJ2-7	-	TGTGCCAGCAGAATGACCCGACGGGAATACCACTACGAGCAGTACTTC	CASRMTRREYHYEQYF
TRBV5-6	-	TRBJ2-1	once	TGTGCCAGCAGCCCCACGGGGTTTTCCTACAATGAGCAGTTCTTC	CASSPTGFSYNEQFF
TRBV5-4	TRBD1	TRBJ2-7	-	TGTGCCAGCAGCTCCCGGGACAGAGGCTCCTACGAGCAGTACTTC	CASSSRDRGSYEQYF
TRBV25-1	-	TRBJ2-7	-	TGTGCCAGCAGTGCCCCCAGGGGCCCCTACGAGCAGTACTTC	CASSAPRGPYEQYF
TRBV6-5	-	TRBJ1-2	-	TGTGCCAGCTCCCCCAGACAGGACTATGGCTACACCTTC	CASSPRQDYGYTF
TRBV7-9	-	TRBJ1-4	-	TGTGCCAGCAGCTTGACAGAAGCTAATGAAAAACTGTTTTTT	CASSLTEANEKLFF
TRBV2	-	TRBJ2-7	-	TGTGCCAGCAGTCTACAGGGAACCTCCTACGAGCAGTACTTC	CASSLQGTSYEQYF
TRBV19	-	TRBJ2-7	-	TGTGCCAGTAGTCTAGCTTACTCGAATCCCTCCTGCGAGCAGTACTTC	CASSLAYSNPSCEQYF
TRBV20-1	-	TRBJ2-2	-	TGCAGTGCTAGTGATAACAGGGTCGGCGGGGAGCTGTTTTTT	CSASDNRVGGELFF
TRBV7-6	-	TRBJ1-4	-	TGTGCCAGCAGCTTAGCGCTGGGAGGGCCTAATGAAAAACTGTTTTTT	CASSLALGGPNEKLFF
TRBV28	-	TRBJ1-5	-	TGTGCCAGCAGTTTGGCCAGCGAACAGCCCCAGCATTTT	CASSLASEQPQHF
TRBV28	-	TRBJ1-5	-	TGTGCCAGCAACCCCAGCCCGACAGCTCAGCCCCAGCATTTT	CASNPSPTAQPQHF
TRBV5-1	-	TRBJ1-6	few	TGCGCCAGCAGCTTTACATATAATTCACCCCTCCACTTT	CASSFTYNSPLHF
TRBV5-1	TRBD2	TRBJ2-5	-	TGCGCCAGCAGCGGAGGTATAGGGACTACCCAAGAGACCCAGTACTTC	CASSGGIGTTQETQYF
TRBV12-5	-	TRBJ1-2	-	TGTGCTAGTGGTTTGTCAGGGCGCTATGGCTACACCTTC	CASGLSGRYGYTF
TRBV6-5	TRBD2	TRBJ2-3	-	TGTGCCGGGCGGGTAGCGGGGGGTTCCTATACGCAGTATTTT	CAGRVAGGSYTQYF
TRBV5-1	TRBD1	TRBJ1-1	-	TGCGCCAGCAGCAGGGGGGACAGAGAGAACACTGAAGCTTTCTTT	CASSRGDRENTEAFF
TRBV7-9	-	TRBJ2-1	-	TGTGCCAGCAGGGGCGGGACGAACCAATACAATGAGCAGTTCTTC	CASRGGTNQYNEQFF
TRBV19	TRBD1	TRBJ1-2	-	TGTGCCAGTGGACTCCTTGACAGGGGGCTTTATGGCTACACCTTC	CASGLLDRGLYGYTF
TRBV10-3	-	TRBJ2-6	-	TGTGCCATCAGTGGGAACCGGGATGGGGCCAACGTCCTGACTTTC	CAISGNRDGANVLTF
TRBV7-9	-	TRBJ1-4	-	TGTGCCAGCAGCTCGCTCGGGGGGAACGATGAAAAACTGTTTTTT	CASSSLGGNDEKLFF
TRBV12-3/TRBV12-4	-	TRBJ1-2	-	TGTGCCAGCAGTTTTGGAGGGGTCGGTGGCTACACCTTC	CASSFGGVGGYTF
TRBV6-1	-	TRBJ1-2	-	TGTGCCAGCAGTGAACAAACGGACTATGGCTACACCTTC	CASSEQTDYGYTF
TRBV7-2	TRBD1	TRBJ2-7	-	TGTGCCAGCAGCTTGAATCTGTACCTTGCCCGGGACAGGGACAACGAGCAGTACTTC	CASSLNLYLARDRDNEQYF
TRBV7-9	-	TRBJ1-3	-	TGTGCTACGGCGGTCGGCCGCTTCTCTGGAAACACCATATATTTT	CATAVGRFSGNTIYF
TRBV7-2	TRBD1	TRBJ1-2	-	TGTGCCAGCAGCTACGGACAGGAAAACTATGGCTACACCTTC	CASSYGQENYGYTF
TRBV11-2	-	TRBJ2-5	-	TGTGCCAGCAGCTTAGGGGGCCCGTCGCGAGCCCAGTACTTC	CASSLGGPSRAQYF
TRBV7-9	-	TRBJ1-2	-	TGTGCCAGCAGCTTACTAGGTCAAGCTAACTATGGCTACACCTTC	CASSLLGQANYGYTF
TRBV19	-	TRBJ2-7	-	TGTGCCAGTAGTATGGAACAGTCCTACGAGCAGTACTTC	CASSMEQSYEQYF
TRBV19	-	TRBJ1-1	-	TGTGCCAGTAGCCTTCTCGGGGGGGTGACTGAAGCTTTCTTT	CASSLLGGVTEAFF
TRBV11-2	-	TRBJ1-2	once	TGTGCCAGCAGCTCCCCGGAAATAGGGGTGGATGGCTACACCTTC	CASSSPEIGVDGYTF
TRBV5-5	-	TRBJ2-7	-	TGTGCCAGCAGCTTGTTGCGCGATCATCCCTACGAGCAGTACTTC	CASSLLRDHPYEQYF
TRBV24-1	-	TRBJ1-5	-	TGTGCCCCCAGGACCGGGGGTAATCAGCCCCAGCATTTT	CAPRTGGNQPQHF
TRBV27	-	TRBJ1-1	once	TGTGCCAGCAGTTTGGAGGGGTTGAACACTGAAGCTTTCTTT	CASSLEGLNTEAFF
TRBV7-9	TRBD1	TRBJ1-1	few	TGTGCCAGCAGCTTCGGGACAGGGGGGATGAACACTGAAGCTTTCTTT	CASSFGTGGMNTEAFF
TRBV4-1	-	TRBJ1-5	-	TGCGCCAGCAGCCAAGATCCGGGGGGGGATCAGCCCCAGCATTTT	CASSQDPGGDQPQHF
TRBV25-1	-	TRBJ1-6	-	TGTGCCAGCAGTGGGGCATCTCAGAGCTCCTATAATTCACCCCTCCACTTT	CASSGASQSSYNSPLHF
TRBV30	-	TRBJ1-1	-	TGTGCCTGGAATAGGAACACTGAAGCTTTCTTT	CAWNRNTEAFF
TRBV3-1/TRBV3-2	-	TRBJ2-1	few	TGTGCCAGCAGCCAATCAGGCTTGGGGGCAGGGAACAATGAGCAGTTCTTC	CASSQSGLGAGNNEQFF
TRBV2	TRBD1	TRBJ2-1	once	TGTGCCAGTTTCACCTCCGGGACAGGGGGTTATGAGCAGTTCTTC	CASFTSGTGGYEQFF
TRBV9	-	TRBJ2-1	-	TGTGCCAGCAGCGAGGCCGGACAGAAATTCTACAATGAGCAGTTCTTC	CASSEAGQKFYNEQFF
TRBV5-6	-	TRBJ1-6	-	TGTGCCAGCAGCTTGAGGGGTCATAATTCACCCCTCCACTTT	CASSLRGHNSPLHF
TRBV6-5	-	TRBJ2-5	-	TGTGCCAGCAGTTACTCTGGCAGGAAGTACCAAGAGACCCAGTACTTC	CASSYSGRKYQETQYF
TRBV11-2	TRBD2	TRBJ2-5	-	TGTGCCAGCACGCTAGCGGGGGGCCGAGAGACCCAGTACTTC	CASTLAGGRETQYF
TRBV28	TRBD1	TRBJ2-7	-	TGTGCCAGCAGTTCCGGGACAGGATACTACGAGCAGTACTTC	CASSSGTGYYEQYF
TRBV7-9	-	TRBJ1-4	-	TGTGCCAGCAGCTCTCAGGCAGGTCGCGAAAAACTGTTTTTT	CASSSQAGREKLFF